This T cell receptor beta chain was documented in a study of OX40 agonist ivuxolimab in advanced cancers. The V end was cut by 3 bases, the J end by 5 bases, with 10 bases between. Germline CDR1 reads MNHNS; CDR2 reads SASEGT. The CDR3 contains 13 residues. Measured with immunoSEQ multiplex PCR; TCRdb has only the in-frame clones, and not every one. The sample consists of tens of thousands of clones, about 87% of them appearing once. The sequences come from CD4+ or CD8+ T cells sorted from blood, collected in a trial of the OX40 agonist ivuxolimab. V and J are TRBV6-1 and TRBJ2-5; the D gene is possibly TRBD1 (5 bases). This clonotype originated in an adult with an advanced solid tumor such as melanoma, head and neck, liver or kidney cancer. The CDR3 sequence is CASSETVRETQYF. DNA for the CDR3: TGTGCCAGCAGTGAGACAGTGAGGGAGACCCAGTACTTC.